One and the same sample provided the 18 T cell receptor beta chains below, sequenced in a study of T cells in Graves' hyperthyroidism and ophthalmopathy. RNA transcripts provided the source from which TCR beta CDR3 regions were amplified. The HTBI primer set drove a first-round RT-PCR of the TCR CDR3. TCRdb itself ran the multiplex PCR reads through MiXCR, one entry per CDR3 protein. This sample yields 300,000 to 400,000 distinct CDR3 sequences, of which 15% to 20% are seen a single time; around 50% belongs to the top ten. The sequenced sample was blood. The receptors here all came from a woman aged 50 to 65 with Graves' hyperthyroidism.

The V gene is TRBV11-2, the J gene TRBJ2-3; 7 bases are a match to TRBD2. The ends lost 3 bases at V and 5 bases at J; junction bases unmatched: 5. CDR3 size: 14 residues. Germline CDR1 is SGHAT and CDR2 is FQNNGV. The CDR3 protein is CASSLGGSIDTQYF. CDR3 nucleotides: TGTGCCAGCAGCTTGGGCGGGAGTATAGATACGCAGTATTTT.

The chain carries TRBV6-9 and TRBJ2-5, with a weak D call TRBD1 (6 bases). The CDR3 has 18 amino acids. Trimming stripped 3 bases from V and 0 bases from J, with 20 bases between. CDR1 MNHGY and CDR2 SVAAGI come from the germline V gene. The CDR3, as DNA: TGTGCCAGCAGTTACGGGGACATTGGCACGACTCACCAAGAGACCCAGTACTTC. It encodes CASSYGDIGTTHQETQYF.

V gene TRBV6-5 combines with J gene TRBJ2-7; tentatively, D is TRBD2 (5 bases). This CDR3 is built from 16 residues. The germline CDR1 and CDR2 sequences are MNHEY and SVGAGI. V lost 4 bases to trimming and J lost 3 bases, with 19 bases between them. CDR3 nucleotide sequence: TGTGCCAGCAGTTTCACGATTCGGAGAGCGGACTACGAGCAGTACTTC. It encodes CASSFTIRRADYEQYF.

Points on this clonotype: The junction departs from germline at one end; a sequencing error may be responsible. V gene TRBV6-6 combines with J gene TRBJ1-2, with D possibly being TRBD1 (6 bases). In germline, CDR1 is MNHNY, CDR2 SVGAGI (reference sequence). The CDR3 runs to 12 residues. CDR3 region: CACSYGGEGYTF. CDR3 coding DNA: TGTGCCTGCAGTTACGGGGGCGAGGGCTACACCTTC.

This clonotype was observed many times. The chain's CDR3 is CASTSGGNYGYTF. For the CDR3, the DNA is TGTGCCAGCACGTCCGGGGGGAACTATGGCTACACCTTC. The V call is TRBV12-3 or TRBV12-4, the J call TRBJ1-2, with D tentatively TRBD1 (5 bases). The germline V and J ends were trimmed by 7 bases and 2 bases, with 11 bases remaining between them. This CDR3 is built from 13 residues.

This clonotype was counted ten times or more. The chain combines TRBV12-3 or TRBV12-4 with TRBJ1-2; D is perhaps TRBD1 (6 bases). V lost 5 bases to trimming and J lost 2 bases, with 6 bases between them. The CDR3 totals 12 residues. The CDR3 here is CASSDRNYGYTF. In DNA, the CDR3 is TGTGCCAGCAGTGACAGGAACTATGGCTACACCTTC.

This clonotype was seen more than once but under ten times. The gene calls are TRBV5-1 and TRBJ2-7; 7 bases map to TRBD1. The CDR3 loop spans 17 amino acids. The germline gives CDR1 SGHRS, CDR2 YFSETQ. V dropped 0 bases and J dropped 1; count of bases not matched to a gene: 10. The CDR3 region has the DNA TGCGCCAGCAGCTTGGTTTTATGTAACAGGGGTTCCTACGAGCAGTACGTC. Residues: CASSLVLCNRGSYEQYV.

This clonotype showed up just a few times. CDR3 in DNA: TGTGCCAGCGGAAATCGGAATTCACCCCTCCACTTT. Protein product: CASGNRNSPLHF. The chain employs TRBV6-2 or TRBV6-3 and TRBJ1-6, with D unclear. The CDR3 runs 12 residues. The V gene's germline CDR1 is MNHEY and CDR2 SVGEGT. Trimming took 8 bases from V and 7 from J, leaving 9 bases between them.

Points on this clonotype: One junction end does not reproduce the germline sequence, and a read error may be involved. This chain links TRBV2 with TRBJ2-1; D not certain. The germline gives CDR1 SNHLY, CDR2 FYNNEI. This CDR3 has 13 amino acids. The DNA of the CDR3 is TGTGCCAGCAGTGAGCTCTCCCACAATGAGCAGTTCTTC. Its protein product is CASSELSHNEQFF.

This clonotype turned up a few times. The V and J genes are TRBV7-2 and TRBJ2-1; D is undetermined. Germline-derived CDR1 and CDR2 are SGHTA and FQGNSA. V lost 1 base and J lost 12, with 13 bases in between. The CDR3 spans 13 residues. DNA of the CDR3: TGTGCCAGCAGCTTAGGGACCCCCTTGGGGCAGTTCTTC. This gives the protein CASSLGTPLGQFF.

The chain is built from TRBV19 and TRBJ1-2; 7 bases agree with TRBD1. J gave up 4 bases and V 4 bases, and 9 bases lay outside the gene matches. The CDR3 spans 15 residues. Per the germline V gene, CDR1 is LNHDA and CDR2 is SQIVND (reference sequence). The CDR3 is CASSRRGRRGYGYTF. As DNA, the CDR3 is TGTGCCAGTAGTAGGAGGGGGCGCCGGGGCTATGGCTACACCTTC.

This clonotype showed up just once. The chain combines TRBV18 with TRBJ2-1; 7 bases align to TRBD2. The CDR3 is made up of 16 amino acids. CDR1 KGHSH and CDR2 LQKENI come from the germline V gene. V shed 3 bases, J shed 9 bases, and the junction held 14 bases outside the gene matches. CDR3 sequence reads: CASSPGEPAWGGEQFF. For the CDR3, the DNA is TGTGCCAGCTCACCGGGAGAACCCGCCTGGGGGGGTGAGCAGTTCTTC. Full variable domain (missing parts from reference TRBV18 and TRBJ2-1): NAGVMQNPRHLVRRRGQEARLRCSPMKGHSHVYWYRQLPEEGLKFMVYLQKENIIDESGMPKERFSAEFPKEGPSILRIQQVVRGDSAAYFCASSPGEPAWGGEQFFGPGTRLTVL.

This clonotype was seen ten or more times. The V call is TRBV7-2, the J call TRBJ1-5, with D possibly matching TRBD1 (5 bases). CDR1 SGHTA and CDR2 FQGNSA come from the germline V gene. V gave up 1 base and J gave up 9 bases, with 16 bases separating them. The length of the CDR3 is 15 residues. The CDR3 nucleotides read TGTGCCAGCAGCTTAGTGTTTCAGGGTTTTCCGCCCCAGCATTTT. It translates to CASSLVFQGFPPQHF.

With respect to this clonotype: This may stem from a read error, because a much larger clone lies one nucleotide away. The chain combines TRBV27 with TRBJ1-1; possibly TRBD1 for D (6 bases). The CDR3 contains 15 residues. Per germline, CDR1 MNHEY and CDR2 SMNVEV (reference sequence). V lost 5 bases and J 2 bases, leaving 15 bases between the germline ends. This chain's CDR3 is CASSKAGALNTEAFF. The CDR3 DNA sequence: TGTGCCAGCAGTAAAGCAGGGGCCCTTAACACTGAAGCTTTCTTT.

This clonotype was recorded a few times. This chain links TRBV28 with TRBJ1-5, with 9 bases lining up with TRBD1. Germline lookup yields CDR1 MDHEN and CDR2 SYDVKM. J was trimmed by 3 bases and V by 5 bases; bases with no gene match: 8. This CDR3 has 16 amino acids. CDR3 coding DNA: TGTGCCAGCAGTCCAACGACAGGGGGATTCAATCAGCCCCAGCATTTT. It translates to CASSPTTGGFNQPQHF. Full variable domain (outside the CDR3, taken from reference TRBV28 and TRBJ1-5): DVKVTQSSRYLVKRTGEKVFLECVQDMDHENMFWYRQDPGLGLRLIYFSYDVKMKEKGDIPEGYSVSREKKERFSLILESASTNQTSMYLCASSPTTGGFNQPQHFGDGTRLSIL.

This clonotype occurred many times. This chain connects TRBV10-3 to TRBJ2-7, with 10 bases identical to TRBD2. J lost 2 bases, V lost 4 bases, and 2 bases had no gene match. The CDR3 has 14 amino acids. Germline CDR1 is ENHRY and CDR2 is SYGVKD. CDR3 in amino acids: CAISGTSGAYEQYF. In DNA, the CDR3 is TGTGCCATCAGTGGGACTAGCGGCGCCTACGAGCAGTACTTC.

This clonotype occurred many times. The chain has TRBV3-1 and TRBJ1-3; D possibly corresponds to TRBD1 (5 bases). CDR1 is LGHDT and CDR2 is YNNKEL in the germline V gene (reference sequence). Deletions cut 5 bases from V and 8 bases from J, with 7 bases between. This CDR3 region has 11 residues. CDR3 in amino acids: CASSRGHTIYF. DNA of the CDR3: TGTGCCAGCAGCAGGGGTCACACCATATATTTT.

This clonotype was seen at least ten times. The chain has TRBV12-3 or TRBV12-4 and TRBJ2-3; 8 nucleotides align to TRBD1. This CDR3 comprises 16 residues. After removal of 5 bases from V and 6 bases from J, the junction contained 13 bases not matched to a gene. The CDR3 region has the DNA TGTGCCAGCAGTCCCGGGGGCAGGGGGCTTGAGGATACGCAGTATTTT. This translates into CASSPGGRGLEDTQYF.